Shown below are 18 T cell receptor beta chains from a single sample sequenced in a study of blood T cell repertoires in COVID-19. Using immunoSEQ multiplex PCR, the repertoire was profiled, and TCRdb retains in-frame clones only, with some absent. The top ten hold around 2.5% of the sample, which has about 68,000 clones, around 87% seen once. Sequenced sample: peripheral blood. These receptors were collected from a man aged 50 or older with acute or convalescent COVID-19.

The V call is TRBV7-9, the J call TRBJ1-2; 7 nucleotides align to TRBD1. Germline CDR1 reads SEHNR; CDR2 reads FQNEAQ (reference sequence). V lost 5 bases and J lost 6; bases outside the gene matches: 12. This CDR3 spans 15 amino acids. DNA for the CDR3: TGTGCCAGCAGCGCGACAGGGACTGTGTATCATGGCTACACCTTC. It translates to CASSATGTVYHGYTF.

V gene TRBV30 combines with J gene TRBJ2-5, with 7 nucleotides matching TRBD2. V dropped 1 base and J dropped 5; count of bases not matched to a gene: 10. The CDR3 runs to 15 residues. Per the germline V gene, CDR1 is GTSNPN and CDR2 is SVGIG (reference sequence). The CDR3 loop is CAWSASGGRLETQYF. DNA of the CDR3: TGTGCCTGGAGTGCCTCTGGCGGGAGATTGGAGACCCAGTACTTC.

The rearrangement joins TRBV6-4 to TRBJ2-3, with a tentative D call TRBD1 (6 bases). Germline V gene data show CDR1 as MRHNA and CDR2 as SNTAGT. Trimming pared 4 bases from V and 4 bases from J, leaving 15 bases between. CDR3 size: 15 residues. The CDR3 sequence: CASSAYGQFSDTQYF. CDR3 in DNA: TGTGCCAGCAGTGCATATGGACAGTTTTCAGATACGCAGTATTTT.

The rearrangement joins TRBV4-3 to TRBJ2-2; 10 bases are shared with TRBD2. This CDR3 has 17 amino acids. Per germline, CDR1 LGHNA and CDR2 YSLEER. With V trimmed by 4 bases and J by 4 bases, 9 bases remained unmatched. The chain's CDR3 is CASSRDTSGTPTGELFF. Written as DNA, the CDR3 is TGCGCCAGCAGCCGGGACACTAGCGGGACCCCCACCGGGGAGCTGTTTTTT.

This chain connects TRBV30 to TRBJ2-5, with TRBD2 matching over 8 bases. Germline CDR1 is GTSNPN and CDR2 is SVGIG (reference sequence). CDR3 length: 16 amino acids. V trimming: 1 base; J trimming: 4 bases; junction bases outside the gene matches: 11. In DNA form, the CDR3 reads TGTGCCTGGAGTGAAGACGGGGGCGGGAGGAGAGAGACCCAGTACTTC. Translating it yields CAWSEDGGGRRETQYF.

V gene TRBV6-5 combines with J gene TRBJ2-1; 8 bases are shared with TRBD2. With V trimmed by 5 bases and J by 9 bases, 6 bases remained unmatched. This CDR3 spans 13 amino acids. Germline V gene data show CDR1 as MNHEY and CDR2 as SVGAGI. In DNA, the CDR3 is TGTGCCAGCAGTCGTAGCGGGAAACTTGAGCAGTTCTTC. Translated, it gives CASSRSGKLEQFF.

The V and J genes are TRBV5-4 and TRBJ2-3; D is uncertain. This CDR3 has 13 residues. Between the trimmed V and J ends, which lost 1 base and 8 bases, there was a span of 11 bases. Germline CDR1 and CDR2: SGHNT and YYREEE (reference sequence). This CDR3 is CASSLPESGTQYF. The CDR3 coding sequence is TGTGCCAGCAGCTTGCCCGAGTCTGGTACGCAGTATTTT.

The chain combines TRBV27 with TRBJ1-1, with D tentatively TRBD1 (5 bases). Per the germline V gene, CDR1 is MNHEY and CDR2 is SMNVEV (reference sequence). The CDR3 is made up of 15 amino acids. V lost 1 base, J lost 1 base, and 10 bases lay in between. The CDR3 sequence: CASSLLGVTNTEAFF. The CDR3 DNA follows: TGTGCCAGCAGTTTATTAGGGGTTACGAACACTGAAGCTTTCTTT.

V and J are TRBV28 and TRBJ1-1; no reliable D call. The CDR3 covers 14 residues. V was clipped by 0 bases and J by 5 bases, with 10 bases between them. Germline V gene sequence: CDR1 MDHEN, CDR2 SYDVKM. DNA for the CDR3: TGTGCCAGCAGTTTATGGGGAGGGTTGACTGAAGCTTTCTTT. Protein sequence: CASSLWGGLTEAFF.

The J gene is TRBJ1-6, the V gene TRBV19, with TRBD1 matching over 10 bases. The CDR3 sequence is 15 residues long. Germline lookup yields CDR1 LNHDA and CDR2 SQIVND (reference sequence). The V and J ends lost 5 bases and 7 bases, in that order; junction bases with no gene match: 5. This CDR3 is CASSGGQGSNSPLHF. The CDR3 DNA sequence: TGTGCCAGTAGTGGGGGACAGGGGAGCAATTCACCCCTCCACTTT.

The chain couples TRBV19 to TRBJ2-2; D perhaps matches TRBD2 (6 bases). The CDR3 is made up of 16 amino acids. V lost 5 bases and J lost 0, with 13 bases in between. CDR1 and CDR2 from the germline V gene are LNHDA and SQIVND (reference sequence). CDR3 nucleotide sequence: TGTGCCAGTAGTCCAAGCGGACTACCGAACACCGGGGAGCTGTTTTTT. Amino acid sequence: CASSPSGLPNTGELFF.

The rearrangement links TRBV4-3 to TRBJ2-7, with 10 bases matching TRBD2. The CDR3 is 20 residues long. V lost 1 base, J lost 1 base, and 16 bases stayed unmatched. CDR1 and CDR2 from the germline V gene are LGHNA and YSLEER. The CDR3 reads CASSQVSRLAGVLGSYEQYV. CDR3 sequence (DNA): TGCGCCAGCAGCCAAGTTTCCCGCCTAGCGGGAGTTCTGGGGTCCTACGAGCAGTACGTC.

This clone was observed a handful of times. The chain employs TRBV19 and TRBJ2-2; 7 nucleotides line up with TRBD2. Germline values: CDR1 LNHDA, CDR2 SQIVND (reference sequence). The CDR3 has 15 residues. With 7 bases clipped from V and 0 bases from J, the junction kept 5 bases outside the gene matches. CDR3 DNA sequence: TGTGCCAGTACCGCTAGCGGCGCGAACACCGGGGAGCTGTTTTTT. Its translation: CASTASGANTGELFF.

This chain connects TRBV6-5 to TRBJ1-2; D call uncertain. V was pared by 0 bases and J by 1 base, with 6 bases between. Germline-derived CDR1 and CDR2 are MNHEY and SVGAGI. The CDR3 consists of 14 residues. The CDR3 reads CASSYSNSNYGYTF. CDR3 nucleotide sequence: TGTGCCAGCAGTTACTCGAACAGTAACTATGGCTACACCTTC.

In the case of this clone: Other DNA sequences within the sample encode an identical CDR3. The chain has TRBV19 and TRBJ1-1, with 7 bases fitting TRBD1. From germline, CDR1 is LNHDA and CDR2 SQIVND (reference sequence). The CDR3 runs to 13 residues. V lost 5 bases, J lost 3 bases, and 3 bases stayed unmatched. In nucleotides, the CDR3 is TGTGCCAGTAGTGCCCAGGGGGACACTGAAGCTTTCTTT. Its protein is CASSAQGDTEAFF.

J is TRBJ2-1 and V is TRBV7-8; 11 nucleotides align to TRBD2. The germline CDR1 and CDR2 sequences are SGHVS and FQNEAQ. The V and J ends lost 4 bases and 9 bases, in that order; junction bases with no gene match: 11. The CDR3 is 16 residues long. The DNA for the CDR3 is TGTGCCAGCAGCTCACTAGCGGGAGAGGGTAAAGCTGAGCAGTTCTTC. It is translated as CASSSLAGEGKAEQFF.

J is TRBJ1-4 and V is TRBV12-2; TRBD1 was called by the table and not checked on the DNA. TRBV12-2 is tagged as a pseudogene. The CDR3 runs to 11 residues. The CDR3 DNA is TGTGCAAGTCGCACCGACAGGGGGCAGTTTTTT. Translating it yields CASRTDRGQFF.

This clone has only one observation. CDR3 residues: CASSQELLDEQFF. In nucleotides, the CDR3 is TGCGCCAGCAGCCAAGAATTACTAGATGAGCAGTTCTTC. J is TRBJ2-1 and V is TRBV4-3; TRBD2 might be the D (5 bases). Germline V lookup: CDR1 LGHNA, CDR2 YSLEER. The V end was cut by 0 bases, the J end by 8 bases, with 8 bases between. The CDR3 is made up of 13 amino acids.